Reported below is one TCR beta chain. The germline V and J ends were trimmed by 4 bases and 0 bases, with 10 bases remaining between them. CDR1 is SNHLY and CDR2 is FYNNEI in the germline V gene. The CDR3 has 15 residues. The sample comes from a study of blood T cell repertoires in COVID-19. At the level of the study: PBMCs, B-cell-depleted T cells, or T cells were the source of the cDNA or gDNA that made up the material.

TCRdb's table, derived via immunoSEQ multiplex PCR, lists solely in-frame clones and lacks some. This table holds nearly 55,000 clones, over 70% found once. The sample comprised peripheral blood. The receptor was isolated from a human donor with active or convalescent COVID-19. The donor label of this sample is uncertain. The V gene is TRBV2, the J gene TRBJ1-5, with no clear D. The CDR3 nucleotides read TGTGCCAGCAGTGCGCCAGGTTATAGCAATCAGCCCCAGCATTTT. Its protein is CASSAPGYSNQPQHF.